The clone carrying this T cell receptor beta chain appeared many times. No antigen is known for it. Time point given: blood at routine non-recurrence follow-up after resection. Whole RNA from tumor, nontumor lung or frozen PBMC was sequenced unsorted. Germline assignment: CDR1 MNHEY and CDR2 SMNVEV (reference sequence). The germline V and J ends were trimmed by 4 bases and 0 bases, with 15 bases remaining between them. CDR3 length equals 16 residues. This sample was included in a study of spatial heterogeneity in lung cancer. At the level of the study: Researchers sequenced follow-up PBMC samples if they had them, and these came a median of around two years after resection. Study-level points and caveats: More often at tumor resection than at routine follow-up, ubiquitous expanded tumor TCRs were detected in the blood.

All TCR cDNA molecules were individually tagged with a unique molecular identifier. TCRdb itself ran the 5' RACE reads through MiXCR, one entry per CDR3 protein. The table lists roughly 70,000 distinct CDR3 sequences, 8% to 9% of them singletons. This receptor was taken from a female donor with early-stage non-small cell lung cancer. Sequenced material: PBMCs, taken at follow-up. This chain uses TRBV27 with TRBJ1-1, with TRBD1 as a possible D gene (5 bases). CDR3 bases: TGTGCCAGCAGTTCCATGAACAGGAGGATGAACACTGAAGCTTTCTTT. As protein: CASSSMNRRMNTEAFF.